This is a list of T cell receptor beta chains from one sample in a study of Graves' ophthalmopathy and Graves' hyperthyroidism. TCRdb recomputed calls from the multiplex PCR reads with MiXCR, one row per CDR3 protein. Here the sample spans about 740,000 distinct CDR3 sequences, roughly two fifths being singletons. Sequencing was performed on peripheral blood. The receptor source for this set is an adult man with Graves' ophthalmopathy. Both conserved end residues are part of each CDR3. The order of the fields is CDR3 DNA, CDR3 protein, J gene, V gene, CDR3 length, D gene, clone size. D genes are given only for firm matches. Clone size appears in some rows only: once, few, many, or a class for an expanded clone.

CDR3 DNA: TGTGCCAGCAGTTACGACGGGACTAGCATCGGCGGGGAGCTGTTTTTT; CDR3 protein: CASSYDGTSIGGELFF; J gene: TRBJ2-2; V gene: TRBV6-5; CDR3 length: 16; D gene: TRBD2; clone size: .
CDR3 DNA: TGTGCCATCAGGCGGTACAGGGACGAGCAGTACTTC; CDR3 protein: CAIRRYRDEQYF; J gene: TRBJ2-7; V gene: TRBV10-3; CDR3 length: 12; D gene: .; clone size: .
CDR3 DNA: TGTGCCATACGGACAGGGTATAATTCACCCCTCCACTTT; CDR3 protein: CAIRTGYNSPLHF; J gene: TRBJ1-6; V gene: TRBV10-3; CDR3 length: 13; D gene: TRBD1; clone size: many
CDR3 DNA: TGTGCTAGAGATGGGACAGGGGGAGAGACCCAGTACTTC; CDR3 protein: CARDGTGGETQYF; J gene: TRBJ2-5; V gene: TRBV25-1; CDR3 length: 13; D gene: TRBD1; clone size: .
CDR3 DNA: TGTGCCATCAGTGGTGGGGAGGCCGAGTCTTTCTTT; CDR3 protein: CAISGGEAESFF; J gene: TRBJ1-1; V gene: TRBV10-3; CDR3 length: 12; D gene: .; clone size: many
CDR3 DNA: TGTGCCAGCAGCAAGACACGGGACTACGAGCAGTACTTC; CDR3 protein: CASSKTRDYEQYF; J gene: TRBJ2-7; V gene: TRBV7-9; CDR3 length: 13; D gene: .; clone size: .
CDR3 DNA: TGTGCCAGCAGTCAAATAATCAGGGGGCCCTATGGCTACACCTTC; CDR3 protein: CASSQIIRGPYGYTF; J gene: TRBJ1-2; V gene: TRBV10-2; CDR3 length: 15; D gene: TRBD1; clone size: .
CDR3 DNA: TGTGCCAGCAGCGCGATAGACAGGTGGTACGAGCAGTACTTC; CDR3 protein: CASSAIDRWYEQYF; J gene: TRBJ2-7; V gene: TRBV7-9; CDR3 length: 14; D gene: .; clone size: .
CDR3 DNA: TGTGCCAGCAGCTTGGCGATCTCCGGGGACACCTACGAGCAGTACTTC; CDR3 protein: CASSLAISGDTYEQYF; J gene: TRBJ2-7; V gene: TRBV5-4; CDR3 length: 16; D gene: .; clone size: few
CDR3 DNA: TGTGCCACCAGCCCGTTATTCGAGACCCAGTACTTC; CDR3 protein: CATSPLFETQYF; J gene: TRBJ2-5; V gene: TRBV15; CDR3 length: 12; D gene: .; clone size: many
CDR3 DNA: TGTGCCAGCAGAGAGAGGGTTACTGGAAGCACCATATATTTT; CDR3 protein: CASRERVTGSTIYF; J gene: TRBJ1-3; V gene: TRBV6-6; CDR3 length: 14; D gene: .; clone size: .
CDR3 DNA: TGCGCCAGCAGCCAACTCGGGACAGGGGATTCACCCCTCCACTTT; CDR3 protein: CASSQLGTGDSPLHF; J gene: TRBJ1-6; V gene: TRBV4-3; CDR3 length: 15; D gene: TRBD1; clone size: few
CDR3 DNA: TGTGCCAGCAGTTTCTACACTGAAGCTTTCTTT; CDR3 protein: CASSFYTEAFF; J gene: TRBJ1-1; V gene: TRBV12-3/TRBV12-4; CDR3 length: 11; D gene: .; clone size: many
CDR3 DNA: TGTGCCAGCAGCTCCTGGGTAGCGGGGCGCCAAGAGACCCAGTACTTC; CDR3 protein: CASSSWVAGRQETQYF; J gene: TRBJ2-5; V gene: TRBV7-9; CDR3 length: 16; D gene: TRBD2; clone size: .
CDR3 DNA: TGTGCTATTACAGGCACAGATACGCAGTATTTT; CDR3 protein: CAITGTDTQYF; J gene: TRBJ2-3; V gene: TRBV11-2; CDR3 length: 11; D gene: .; clone size: .
CDR3 DNA: TGTGCCAGCAGCCCTGACAGGGGGAACAATCAGCCCCAGCATTTT; CDR3 protein: CASSPDRGNNQPQHF; J gene: TRBJ1-5; V gene: TRBV7-2; CDR3 length: 15; D gene: TRBD1; clone size: many
CDR3 DNA: TGTGCCAGCAGCATGCCCCGGGACAGCTCTGGAAACACCATATATTTT; CDR3 protein: CASSMPRDSSGNTIYF; J gene: TRBJ1-3; V gene: TRBV25-1; CDR3 length: 16; D gene: TRBD1; clone size: .
CDR3 DNA: TGCGCCAGCAGCCAAGCGGAGGAGGTGAACTACGAGCAGTACTTC; CDR3 protein: CASSQAEEVNYEQYF; J gene: TRBJ2-7; V gene: TRBV4-3; CDR3 length: 15; D gene: .; clone size: .
CDR3 DNA: TGCAGTGCTAGAGATACCCTTAAAGTTACGAACACTGAAGCTTTCTTT; CDR3 protein: CSARDTLKVTNTEAFF; J gene: TRBJ1-1; V gene: TRBV20-1; CDR3 length: 16; D gene: .; clone size: .
CDR3 DNA: TGTGCCTGGAGTATCCGGGACACCGGGGAGCTGTTTTTT; CDR3 protein: CAWSIRDTGELFF; J gene: TRBJ2-2; V gene: TRBV11-1; CDR3 length: 13; D gene: .; clone size: .
CDR3 DNA: TGTGCCAGCAGACCCGGGACATTTAGCACAGATACGCAGTATTTT; CDR3 protein: CASRPGTFSTDTQYF; J gene: TRBJ2-3; V gene: TRBV7-9; CDR3 length: 15; D gene: .; clone size: .
CDR3 DNA: TGTGCCAGTAGTATTAAGGGAGAGGCCTACGAGCAGTACTTC; CDR3 protein: CASSIKGEAYEQYF; J gene: TRBJ2-7; V gene: TRBV19; CDR3 length: 14; D gene: .; clone size: few
CDR3 DNA: TGTGCCAGTAGAAGACAGCCCCAGCATTTT; CDR3 protein: CASRRQPQHF; J gene: TRBJ1-5; V gene: TRBV19; CDR3 length: 10; D gene: .; clone size: once
CDR3 DNA: TGTGCCAGCAGCTTGGCTATGGCGGGGGCATCTTCCGGGGCCAACGTCCTGACTTTC; CDR3 protein: CASSLAMAGASSGANVLTF; J gene: TRBJ2-6; V gene: TRBV5-4; CDR3 length: 19; D gene: .; clone size: .
CDR3 DNA: TGTGCCAGCAGCGCCCGGACAGGGGGAAAAGAGACCCAGTACTTC; CDR3 protein: CASSARTGGKETQYF; J gene: TRBJ2-5; V gene: TRBV7-9; CDR3 length: 15; D gene: TRBD1; clone size: .
CDR3 DNA: TGTGCCAGCAGCTTCGACTTGGGGGGGGGCAATTCACCCCTCCACTTT; CDR3 protein: CASSFDLGGGNSPLHF; J gene: TRBJ1-6; V gene: TRBV7-9; CDR3 length: 16; D gene: .; clone size: .
CDR3 DNA: TGCAGTGCTACGCCCACTAGCGGGAGGGAAGAGACCCAGTACTTC; CDR3 protein: CSATPTSGREETQYF; J gene: TRBJ2-5; V gene: TRBV20-1; CDR3 length: 15; D gene: TRBD2; clone size: .
CDR3 DNA: TGTGCCAGCAGTTCCCCTCCAGGCGGTTCACCCCTCCACTTT; CDR3 protein: CASSSPPGGSPLHF; J gene: TRBJ1-6; V gene: TRBV9; CDR3 length: 14; D gene: .; clone size: .
CDR3 DNA: TGCAGTGCCGAATCGACAGGGACCGCCTACGAGCAGTACTTC; CDR3 protein: CSAESTGTAYEQYF; J gene: TRBJ2-7; V gene: TRBV20-1; CDR3 length: 14; D gene: TRBD1; clone size: few
CDR3 DNA: TGTGCCAGCCGGCATTGGGACGAGCAGTACTTC; CDR3 protein: CASRHWDEQYF; J gene: TRBJ2-7; V gene: TRBV7-9; CDR3 length: 11; D gene: .; clone size: few
CDR3 DNA: TGTGCCAGCTCACCATTCCGGGTGCGGTACGAGCAGTACTTC; CDR3 protein: CASSPFRVRYEQYF; J gene: TRBJ2-7; V gene: TRBV7-2; CDR3 length: 14; D gene: .; clone size: once
CDR3 DNA: TGTGCCAGCAGTGAACTATTGCGGGGGACTGGAAACACCATATATTTT; CDR3 protein: CASSELLRGTGNTIYF; J gene: TRBJ1-3; V gene: TRBV2; CDR3 length: 16; D gene: .; clone size: few
CDR3 DNA: TGTGCCAGCAGCCCGGGGACAGGGGGCGGAGGCTACACCTTC; CDR3 protein: CASSPGTGGGGYTF; J gene: TRBJ1-2; V gene: TRBV7-2; CDR3 length: 14; D gene: TRBD1; clone size: .
CDR3 DNA: TGTGCCAGTAGCTACGGGGACTATGGCTACACCTTC; CDR3 protein: CASSYGDYGYTF; J gene: TRBJ1-2; V gene: TRBV19; CDR3 length: 12; D gene: .; clone size: .
CDR3 DNA: TGTGCCAGCAGCTTAGGTCCAGCGGGCTACGAGCAGTACTTC; CDR3 protein: CASSLGPAGYEQYF; J gene: TRBJ2-7; V gene: TRBV7-6; CDR3 length: 14; D gene: .; clone size: many
CDR3 DNA: TGTGCCAGCAGCAAGTCCGGGACAGGGTCCTACGAGCAGTACTTC; CDR3 protein: CASSKSGTGSYEQYF; J gene: TRBJ2-7; V gene: TRBV7-8; CDR3 length: 15; D gene: TRBD1; clone size: .
CDR3 DNA: TGTGCCAGCAGTGAATATAAAGGGGCAATTGAAAAACTGTTTTTT; CDR3 protein: CASSEYKGAIEKLFF; J gene: TRBJ1-4; V gene: TRBV25-1; CDR3 length: 15; D gene: .; clone size: many
CDR3 DNA: TGTGCCATCAGCCAGGGTGCGAGCAATCAGCCCCAGCATTTT; CDR3 protein: CAISQGASNQPQHF; J gene: TRBJ1-5; V gene: TRBV10-3; CDR3 length: 14; D gene: .; clone size: many
CDR3 DNA: TGTGCCAGCAGTGAATTGGGGACAGGGGATCAGCCCCAGCATTTT; CDR3 protein: CASSELGTGDQPQHF; J gene: TRBJ1-5; V gene: TRBV25-1; CDR3 length: 15; D gene: TRBD1; clone size: few
CDR3 DNA: TGTGCCAGCAGTAGACAGGGGTTCTACGAGCAGTACTTC; CDR3 protein: CASSRQGFYEQYF; J gene: TRBJ2-7; V gene: TRBV2; CDR3 length: 13; D gene: TRBD1; clone size: many
CDR3 DNA: TGTGCCAGTAGTATGGGACTAGCGGGAGTGGAGACCCAGTACTTC; CDR3 protein: CASSMGLAGVETQYF; J gene: TRBJ2-5; V gene: TRBV19; CDR3 length: 15; D gene: TRBD2; clone size: .
CDR3 DNA: TGTGCCAGCTCACCACGGTCGACAGGGGGTGTAGGGATGAACACTGAAGCTTTCTTT; CDR3 protein: CASSPRSTGGVGMNTEAFF; J gene: TRBJ1-1; V gene: TRBV11-2; CDR3 length: 19; D gene: TRBD1; clone size: .
CDR3 DNA: TGCAGCGTTCCTGGACAGGGATCCTATGGCTACACCTTC; CDR3 protein: CSVPGQGSYGYTF; J gene: TRBJ1-2; V gene: TRBV29-1; CDR3 length: 13; D gene: TRBD1; clone size: many